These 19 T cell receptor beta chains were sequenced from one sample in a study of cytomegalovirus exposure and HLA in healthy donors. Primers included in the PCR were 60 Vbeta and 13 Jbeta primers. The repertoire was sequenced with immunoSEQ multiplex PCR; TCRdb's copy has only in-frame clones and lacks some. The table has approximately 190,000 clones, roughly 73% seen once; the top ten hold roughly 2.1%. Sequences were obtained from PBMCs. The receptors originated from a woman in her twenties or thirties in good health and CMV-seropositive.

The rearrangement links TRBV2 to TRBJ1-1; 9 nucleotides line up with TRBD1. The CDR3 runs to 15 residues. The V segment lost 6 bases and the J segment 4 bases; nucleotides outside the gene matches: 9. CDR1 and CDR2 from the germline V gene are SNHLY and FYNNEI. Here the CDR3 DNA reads TGTGCCAGCAGCTCGGACAGGGGAGGGGTCACTGAAGCTTTCTTT. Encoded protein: CASSSDRGGVTEAFF.

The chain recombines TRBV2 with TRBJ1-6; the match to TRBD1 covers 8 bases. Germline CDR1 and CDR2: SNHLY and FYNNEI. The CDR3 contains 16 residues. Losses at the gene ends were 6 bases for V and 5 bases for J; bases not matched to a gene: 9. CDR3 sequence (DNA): TGTGCCAGCAGGGACGGTACAGGGGGGGATAATTCACCCCTCCACTTT. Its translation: CASRDGTGGDNSPLHF.

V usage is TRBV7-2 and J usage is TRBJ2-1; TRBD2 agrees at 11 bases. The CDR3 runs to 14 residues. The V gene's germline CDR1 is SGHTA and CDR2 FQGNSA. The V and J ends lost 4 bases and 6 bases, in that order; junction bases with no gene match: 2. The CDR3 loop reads CASSSGLAANEQFF. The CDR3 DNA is TGTGCCAGCAGCTCGGGACTAGCGGCCAATGAGCAGTTCTTC. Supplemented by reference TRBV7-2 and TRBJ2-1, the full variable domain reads GAGVSQSPSNKVTEKGKDVELRCDPISGHTALYWYRQSLGQGLEFLIYFQGNSAPDKSGLPSDRFSAERTGGSVSTLTIQRTQQEDSAVYLCASSSGLAANEQFFGPGTRLTVL.

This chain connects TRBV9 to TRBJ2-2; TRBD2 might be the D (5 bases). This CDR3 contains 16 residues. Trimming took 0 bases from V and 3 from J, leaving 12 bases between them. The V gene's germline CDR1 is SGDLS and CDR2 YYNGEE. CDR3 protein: CASSVVPFGDTGELFF. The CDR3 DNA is TGTGCCAGCAGCGTAGTACCCTTCGGGGACACCGGGGAGCTGTTTTTT.

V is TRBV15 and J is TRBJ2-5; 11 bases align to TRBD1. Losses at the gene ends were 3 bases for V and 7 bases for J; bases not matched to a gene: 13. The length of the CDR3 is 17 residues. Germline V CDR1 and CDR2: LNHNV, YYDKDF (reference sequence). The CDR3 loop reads CATSRGVEGQGAMTQYF. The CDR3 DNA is TGTGCCACCAGCAGGGGGGTAGAAGGACAGGGGGCGATGACCCAGTACTTC.

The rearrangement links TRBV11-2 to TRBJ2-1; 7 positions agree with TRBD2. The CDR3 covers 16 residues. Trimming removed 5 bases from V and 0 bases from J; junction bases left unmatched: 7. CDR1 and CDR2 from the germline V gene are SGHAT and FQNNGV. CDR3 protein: CASSPGLVLSYNEQFF. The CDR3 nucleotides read TGTGCCAGCAGCCCAGGACTAGTTCTCTCCTACAATGAGCAGTTCTTC.

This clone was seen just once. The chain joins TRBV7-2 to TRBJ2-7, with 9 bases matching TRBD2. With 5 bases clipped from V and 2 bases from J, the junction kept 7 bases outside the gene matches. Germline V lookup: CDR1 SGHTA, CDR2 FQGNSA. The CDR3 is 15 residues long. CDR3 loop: CASSPQRGETYEQYF. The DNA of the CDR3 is TGTGCCAGCAGCCCACAGCGGGGGGAGACCTACGAGCAGTACTTC.

CDR3 coding DNA: TGTGCCAGCAGCTCTACAGATACGCAGTATTTT. It is translated as CASSSTDTQYF. This chain joins TRBV5-4 and TRBJ2-3, with unresolved D. V was shortened by 3 bases and J by 3 bases, with 2 bases between the two germline ends. CDR3 length equals 11 residues. Germline values: CDR1 SGHNT, CDR2 YYREEE (reference sequence).

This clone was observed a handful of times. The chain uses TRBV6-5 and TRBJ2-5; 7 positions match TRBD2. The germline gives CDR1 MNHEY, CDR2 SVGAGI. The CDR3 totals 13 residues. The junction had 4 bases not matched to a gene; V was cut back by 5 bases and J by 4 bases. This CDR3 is CASSDGRRETQYF. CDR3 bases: TGTGCCAGCAGTGACGGGAGGCGAGAGACCCAGTACTTC.

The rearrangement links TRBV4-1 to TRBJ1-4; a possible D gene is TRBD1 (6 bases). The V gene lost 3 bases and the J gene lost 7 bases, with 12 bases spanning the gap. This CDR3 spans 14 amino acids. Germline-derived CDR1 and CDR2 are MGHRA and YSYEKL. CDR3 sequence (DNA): TGCGCCAGCAGCCAGCCGGGGGGCAGTGAAAAACTGTTTTTT. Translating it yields CASSQPGGSEKLFF.

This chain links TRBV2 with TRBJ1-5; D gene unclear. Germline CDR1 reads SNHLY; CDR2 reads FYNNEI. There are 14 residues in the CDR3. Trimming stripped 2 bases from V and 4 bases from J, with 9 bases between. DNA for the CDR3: TGTGCCAGCAGTGAAAGGGAGCCTAATCAGCCCCAGCATTTT. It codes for CASSEREPNQPQHF.

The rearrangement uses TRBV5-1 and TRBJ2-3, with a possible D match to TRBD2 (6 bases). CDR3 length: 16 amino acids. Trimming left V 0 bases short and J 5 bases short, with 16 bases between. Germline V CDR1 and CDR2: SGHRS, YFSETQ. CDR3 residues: CASSLGELGSIDTQYF. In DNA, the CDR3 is TGCGCCAGCAGCTTGGGTGAACTCGGGAGTATAGATACGCAGTATTTT.

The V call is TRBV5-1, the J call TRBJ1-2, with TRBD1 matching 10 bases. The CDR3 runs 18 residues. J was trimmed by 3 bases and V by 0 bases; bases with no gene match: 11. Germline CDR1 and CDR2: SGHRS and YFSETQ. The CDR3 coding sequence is TGCGCCAGCAGCTTGGTTCCTCACTTCGGACAGGGGGACTATGGCTACACCTTC. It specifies CASSLVPHFGQGDYGYTF.

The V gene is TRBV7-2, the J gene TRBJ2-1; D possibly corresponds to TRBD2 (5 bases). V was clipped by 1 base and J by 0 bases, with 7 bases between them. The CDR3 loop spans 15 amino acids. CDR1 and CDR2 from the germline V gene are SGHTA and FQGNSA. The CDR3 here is CASSLGRASYNEQFF. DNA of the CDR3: TGTGCCAGCAGCTTAGGGCGGGCCTCCTACAATGAGCAGTTCTTC.

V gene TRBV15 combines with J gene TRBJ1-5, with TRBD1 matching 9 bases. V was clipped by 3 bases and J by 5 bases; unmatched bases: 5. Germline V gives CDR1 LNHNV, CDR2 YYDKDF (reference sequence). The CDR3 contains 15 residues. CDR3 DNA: TGTGCCACCAGCAGTAGACAGGGGGGGGATCAGCCCCAGCATTTT. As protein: CATSSRQGGDQPQHF.

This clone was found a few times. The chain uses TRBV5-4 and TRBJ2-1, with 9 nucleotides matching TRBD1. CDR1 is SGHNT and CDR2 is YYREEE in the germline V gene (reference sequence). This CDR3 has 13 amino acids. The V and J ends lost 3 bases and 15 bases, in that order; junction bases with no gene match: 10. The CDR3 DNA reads TGTGCCAGCAGCTATGGCTTAACAGGGGGCAGGTTCTTC. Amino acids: CASSYGLTGGRFF.

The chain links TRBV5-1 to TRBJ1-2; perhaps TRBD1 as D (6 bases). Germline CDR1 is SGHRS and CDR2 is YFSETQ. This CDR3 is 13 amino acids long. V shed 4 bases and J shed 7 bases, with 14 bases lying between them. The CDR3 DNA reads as TGCGCCAGCAGCGCCGCAGGGGATCGTGGCTACACCTTC. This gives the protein CASSAAGDRGYTF.

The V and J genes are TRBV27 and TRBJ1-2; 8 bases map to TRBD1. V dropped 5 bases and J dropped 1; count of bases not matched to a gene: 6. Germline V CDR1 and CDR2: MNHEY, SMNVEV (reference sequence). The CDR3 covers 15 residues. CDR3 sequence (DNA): TGTGCCAGCAGTCCCATGGACAGGGTTAACTATGGCTACACCTTC. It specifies CASSPMDRVNYGYTF.

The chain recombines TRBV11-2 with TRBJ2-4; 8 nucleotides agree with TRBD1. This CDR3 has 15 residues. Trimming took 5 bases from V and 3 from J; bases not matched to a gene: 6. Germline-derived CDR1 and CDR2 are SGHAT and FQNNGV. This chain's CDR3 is CASSADRVSKNIQYF. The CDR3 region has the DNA TGTGCCAGCAGCGCGGACAGGGTTAGCAAAAACATTCAGTACTTC. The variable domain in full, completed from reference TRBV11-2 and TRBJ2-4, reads EAGVAQSPRYKIIEKRQSVAFWCNPISGHATLYWYQQILGQGPKLLIQFQNNGVVDDSQLPKDRFSAERLKGVDSTLKIQPAKLEDSAVYLCASSADRVSKNIQYFGAGTRLSVL.